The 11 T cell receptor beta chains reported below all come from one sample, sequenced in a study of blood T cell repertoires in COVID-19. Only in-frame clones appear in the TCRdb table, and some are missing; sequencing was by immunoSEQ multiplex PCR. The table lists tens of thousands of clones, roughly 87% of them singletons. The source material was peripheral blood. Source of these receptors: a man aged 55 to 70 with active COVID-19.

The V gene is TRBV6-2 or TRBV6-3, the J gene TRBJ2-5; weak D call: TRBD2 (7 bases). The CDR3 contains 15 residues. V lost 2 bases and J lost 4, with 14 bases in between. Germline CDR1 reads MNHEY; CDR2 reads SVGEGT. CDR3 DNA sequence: TGTGCCAGCAGTTACGCGGGGGCCACGGGAGAGACCCAGTACTTC. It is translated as CASSYAGATGETQYF.

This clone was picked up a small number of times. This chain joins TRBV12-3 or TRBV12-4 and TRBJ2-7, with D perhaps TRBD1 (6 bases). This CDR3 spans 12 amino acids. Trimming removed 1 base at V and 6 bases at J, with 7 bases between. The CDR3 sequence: CASSLEGGEQYF. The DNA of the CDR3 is TGTGCCAGCAGTTTAGAAGGGGGCGAGCAGTACTTC.

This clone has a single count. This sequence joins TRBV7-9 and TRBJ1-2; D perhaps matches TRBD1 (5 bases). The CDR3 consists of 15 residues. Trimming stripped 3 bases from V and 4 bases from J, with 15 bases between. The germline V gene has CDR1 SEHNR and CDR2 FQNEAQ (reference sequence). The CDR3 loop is CASSLSNGGPYGYTF. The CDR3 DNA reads TGTGCCAGCAGCTTGTCAAACGGGGGTCCCTATGGCTACACCTTC.

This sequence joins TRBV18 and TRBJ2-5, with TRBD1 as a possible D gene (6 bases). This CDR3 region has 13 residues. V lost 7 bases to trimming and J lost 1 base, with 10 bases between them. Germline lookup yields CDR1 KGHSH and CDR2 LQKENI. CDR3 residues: CASFGQTQETQYF. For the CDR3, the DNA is TGTGCCAGCTTCGGACAGACCCAAGAGACCCAGTACTTC.

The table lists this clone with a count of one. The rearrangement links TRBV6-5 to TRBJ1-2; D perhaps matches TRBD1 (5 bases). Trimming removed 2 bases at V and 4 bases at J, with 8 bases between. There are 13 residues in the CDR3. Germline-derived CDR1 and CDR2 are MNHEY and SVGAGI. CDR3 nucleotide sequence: TGTGCCAGCAGTTACCAGGGCGCCTATGGCTACACCTTC. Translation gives CASSYQGAYGYTF.

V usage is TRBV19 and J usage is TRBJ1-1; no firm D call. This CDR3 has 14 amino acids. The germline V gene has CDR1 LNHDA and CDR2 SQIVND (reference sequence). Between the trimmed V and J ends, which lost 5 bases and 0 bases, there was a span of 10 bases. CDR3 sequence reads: CASSVEGVNTEAFF. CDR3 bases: TGTGCCAGTAGTGTCGAGGGAGTGAACACTGAAGCTTTCTTT. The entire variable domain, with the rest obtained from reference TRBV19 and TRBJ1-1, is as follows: DGGITQSPKYLFRKEGQNVTLSCEQNLNHDAMYWYRQDPGQGLRLIYYSQIVNDFQKGDIAEGYSVSREKKESFPLTVTSAQKNPTAFYLCASSVEGVNTEAFFGQGTRLTVV.

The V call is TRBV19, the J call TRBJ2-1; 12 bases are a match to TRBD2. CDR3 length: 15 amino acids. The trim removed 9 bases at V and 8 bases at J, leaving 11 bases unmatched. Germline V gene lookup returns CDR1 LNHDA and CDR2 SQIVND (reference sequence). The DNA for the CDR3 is TGTGCCAGCACTATTTCTAGCGGGGGGGCTTATGAGCAGTTCTTC. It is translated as CASTISSGGAYEQFF.

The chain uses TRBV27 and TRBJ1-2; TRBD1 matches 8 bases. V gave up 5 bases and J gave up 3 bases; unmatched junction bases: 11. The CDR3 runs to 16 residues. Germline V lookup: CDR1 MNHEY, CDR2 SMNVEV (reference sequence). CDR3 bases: TGTGCCAGCAGTCTGACCGGGACAGGAACAGACTATGGCTACACCTTC. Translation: CASSLTGTGTDYGYTF.

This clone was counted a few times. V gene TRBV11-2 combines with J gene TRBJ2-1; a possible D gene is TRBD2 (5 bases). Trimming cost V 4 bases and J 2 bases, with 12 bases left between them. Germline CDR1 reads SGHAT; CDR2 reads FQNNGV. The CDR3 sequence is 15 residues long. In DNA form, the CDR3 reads TGTGCCAGCAGCTCTCCTCGGGGAGCCTACAATGAGCAGTTCTTC. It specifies CASSSPRGAYNEQFF. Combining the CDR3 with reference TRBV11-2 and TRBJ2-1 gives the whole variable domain EAGVAQSPRYKIIEKRQSVAFWCNPISGHATLYWYQQILGQGPKLLIQFQNNGVVDDSQLPKDRFSAERLKGVDSTLKIQPAKLEDSAVYLCASSSPRGAYNEQFFGPGTRLTVL.

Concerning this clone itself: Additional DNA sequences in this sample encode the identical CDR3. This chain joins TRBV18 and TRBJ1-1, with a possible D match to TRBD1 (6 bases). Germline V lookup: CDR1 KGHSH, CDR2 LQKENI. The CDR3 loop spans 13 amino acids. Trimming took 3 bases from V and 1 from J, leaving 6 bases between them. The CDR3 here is CASSPGQNTEAFF. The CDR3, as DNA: TGTGCCAGCTCACCGGGACAGAACACTGAAGCTTTCTTT.

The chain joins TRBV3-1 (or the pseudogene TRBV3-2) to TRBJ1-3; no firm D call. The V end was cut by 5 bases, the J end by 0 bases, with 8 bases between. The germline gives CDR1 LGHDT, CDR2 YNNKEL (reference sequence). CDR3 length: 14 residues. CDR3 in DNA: TGTGCCAGCAGCGCGATGAGCTCTGGAAACACCATATATTTT. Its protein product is CASSAMSSGNTIYF.